The entry below describes one T cell receptor beta chain. Its cognate antigen is unknown. Indicated treatment: some 20 received Ad26.COV2.S at low or high dose, single or two shots; roughly 5 received placebo; per-sample allocation not given. Sampling was performed 63 days after the first vaccine or placebo injection. The administered vaccine (an Ad26 vector) expressed Wuhan-strain SARS-CoV-2 spike. The trim removed 3 bases at V and 11 bases at J, leaving 7 bases unmatched. CDR1 and CDR2 from the germline V gene are LGHNT and FRNRAP. This CDR3 spans 13 amino acids. The entry originates in a study of Ad26.COV2.S vaccination and SARS-CoV-2 variants. Method: immunoSEQ multiplex PCR; TCRdb's copy keeps in-frame clones and lacks some. The sample carries more than 300,000 clones, 70% to 90% recorded once. Overall study findings and caveats: Once vaccination had occurred, spike-specific CD8+ and CD4+ T cell responses reportedly showed substantial breadth. It was vaccine recipients, not placebo recipients, who had the higher spike-specific TCR breadth.

This sequence originates from a person aged 18-65 years who received the Ad26.COV2.S COVID-19 vaccine or a placebo. The V gene is TRBV12-5, the J gene TRBJ1-1, with TRBD1 identical over 9 bases. This specimen consisted of peripheral blood, obtained in a trial of Ad26.COV2.S vaccine versus placebo. CDR3 protein: CASGFFGQGMAFF. CDR3 sequence (DNA): TGTGCTAGTGGTTTTTTCGGACAGGGGATGGCTTTCTTT.